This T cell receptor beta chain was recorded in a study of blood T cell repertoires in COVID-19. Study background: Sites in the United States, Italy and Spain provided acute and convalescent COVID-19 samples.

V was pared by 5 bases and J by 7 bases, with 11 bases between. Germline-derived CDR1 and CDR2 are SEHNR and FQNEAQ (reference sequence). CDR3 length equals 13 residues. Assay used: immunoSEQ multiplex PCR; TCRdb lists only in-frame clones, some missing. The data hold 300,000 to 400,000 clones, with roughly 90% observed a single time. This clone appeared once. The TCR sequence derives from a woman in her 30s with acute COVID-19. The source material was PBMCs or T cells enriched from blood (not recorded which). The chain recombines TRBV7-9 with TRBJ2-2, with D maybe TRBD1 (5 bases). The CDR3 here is CASSARQSGELFF. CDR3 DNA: TGTGCCAGCAGCGCCCGACAGAGCGGGGAGCTGTTTTTT.